Listed here are 3 T cell receptor beta chains from one sample, sequenced in a study of T cell responses to AZD1222 COVID-19 vaccine. Data came from immunoSEQ multiplex PCR; TCRdb stores just in-frame clones and leaves some out. The sample yields 57,000 or so clones, more than 60% seen once. The sequenced sample was peripheral blood, obtained 28 days after the second AZD1222 dose. These receptors all stem from an adult who received the AZD1222 COVID-19 vaccine.

This chain connects TRBV19 to TRBJ2-1, with 8 bases that match TRBD2. Germline lookup yields CDR1 LNHDA and CDR2 SQIVND (reference sequence). The CDR3 is 15 amino acids. Trimming removed 4 bases from V and 4 bases from J; junction bases left unmatched: 6. CDR3 bases: TGTGCCAGTAGTACTCTGGCTAGCGGGTACAATGAGCAGTTCTTC. Protein: CASSTLASGYNEQFF.

CDR3: CASSTRQQGGEKLFF. The CDR3 bases are TGTGCCAGCAGCACCAGGCAGCAGGGAGGAGAAAAACTGTTTTTT. This sequence joins TRBV9 and TRBJ1-4; a possible D gene is TRBD1 (5 bases). Trimming took off 4 bases at V and 8 bases at J, with 18 bases between the two ends. Germline CDR1 is SGDLS and CDR2 is YYNGEE. The CDR3 has 15 amino acids.

The chain recombines TRBV27 with TRBJ1-5; perhaps TRBD1 as D (5 bases). V was trimmed by 8 bases and J by 3 bases, leaving 14 bases between them. CDR3 length: 14 residues. From germline, CDR1 is MNHEY and CDR2 SMNVEV (reference sequence). CDR3 DNA: TGTGCCAGCGGGGGTAGGGGCGTCAATCAGCCCCAGCATTTT. Protein product: CASGGRGVNQPQHF.